A selection of T cell receptor beta chains follows, all from one sample in a study of naive and memory T cell subsets. TCRdb itself ran the UMI-ligation and nested PCR reads through MiXCR, one entry per CDR3 protein. Found here are more than 120,000 distinct CDR3 sequences, around 21% of them singletons; the top ten hold roughly 0.6%. Material: naive CD8+ T cells from blood. The origin of the receptors is a human donor in good health. The CDR3 runs from the conserved cysteine through the conserved F or W. A D gene is named only where the DNA matches it firmly. A clone size is listed for some rows: how often the clone was seen (once, few, many), or a class if it is expanded.

cdr3_length	v_call	j_call	clone_size	d_call	cdr3_nt	cdr3_aa
13	TRBV12-3/TRBV12-4	TRBJ1-5	-	-	TGTGCCAGCACCCCAGGTAGCAATCAGCCCCAGCATTTT	CASTPGSNQPQHF
14	TRBV29-1	TRBJ2-7	few	-	TGCAGCGTCGCAGGGGTCCCCTCCTCCTACGAGCAGTACTTC	CSVAGVPSSYEQYF
17	TRBV12-5	TRBJ1-1	-	-	TGTGCTAGTGGTTTCATGGTGGGGGGGTCCAGCGGCACTGAAGCTTTCTTT	CASGFMVGGSSGTEAFF
17	TRBV5-1	TRBJ2-1	few	TRBD2	TGCGCCAGCAGTCTCACGCCGGGACTAGAGGGGGACAATGAGCAGTTCTTT	CASSLTPGLEGDNEQFF
15	TRBV4-1	TRBJ1-6	few	-	TGCGCCAGCAGCCCTGGGGCGGCTGGCGGTTCACCCCTCCACTTT	CASSPGAAGGSPLHF
13	TRBV7-8	TRBJ2-7	few	-	TGTGCCAGCAGCTTACCGACGGGAGACGAGCAGTACTTC	CASSLPTGDEQYF
15	TRBV28	TRBJ2-1	-	TRBD1	TGTGCCAGCAGTCTGGGGACGGGACAGTACAATGAGCAGTTCTTC	CASSLGTGQYNEQFF
16	TRBV10-2	TRBJ2-1	-	TRBD2	TGCGCCAGCAGTGGGGGCCCTAGCGGGAGTGAGGATGAGCAGTTCTTC	CASSGGPSGSEDEQFF
14	TRBV30	TRBJ2-7	-	TRBD1	TGTGCCTGGAGTACCGGGACAGGGGGCTACGAGCAGTACTTC	CAWSTGTGGYEQYF
14	TRBV12-3/TRBV12-4	TRBJ2-1	few	TRBD2	TGTGCCAGTTATAGCGGGAGGGAGTACAATGAGCAGTTCTTC	CASYSGREYNEQFF
14	TRBV29-1	TRBJ2-7	few	TRBD2	TGCAGCGTTGCTGTGGGTCTAGCGGTCTACGAGCAGTACTTC	CSVAVGLAVYEQYF
14	TRBV7-9	TRBJ1-5	few	-	TGTGCCAGCGCGGTGGGGAGTAGCAATCAGCCCCAGCATTTT	CASAVGSSNQPQHF
13	TRBV19	TRBJ2-7	-	-	TGTGCCAGTAGTATCCAGCAATCCTACGAGCAGTGCTTC	CASSIQQSYEQCF
15	TRBV7-9	TRBJ2-7	-	-	TGTGCCAGCAGCTTGCCTACGGGACTCATGTACGAGCAGTACTTC	CASSLPTGLMYEQYF
13	TRBV18	TRBJ2-7	-	-	TGTGCCAGCTCACTAGCGGCTATCGACGAGCAGTACTTC	CASSLAAIDEQYF
15	TRBV11-3	TRBJ2-3	-	TRBD1	TGTGCCAGCAGCTTAGGAGACAGGGACGGCGGTACGCAGTATTTT	CASSLGDRDGGTQYF
18	TRBV20-1	TRBJ2-7	-	TRBD2	TGCAGTGCTAGCACGAGGACTAGCGGGAGTTGGTATGCTTACGAGCAGTACTTC	CSASTRTSGSWYAYEQYF